The 23 T cell receptor beta chains listed next were all sequenced from one sample in a study of identical twins. A single record per CDR3 protein comes from TCRdb applying MiXCR to the 5' RACE reads. The sample shows roughly 470,000 distinct CDR3 sequences, approximately 15% of them seen only once. The same sample was also studied in work on yellow fever vaccine responses in identical twins.

Specimen: CD4+ T cells sorted from blood. These receptors all come from a woman aged 18-30 years in good health.

This clonotype was detected a few times. The gene calls are TRBV19 and TRBJ2-4, with TRBD2 identical over 7 bases. Germline V gene lookup returns CDR1 LNHDA and CDR2 SQIVND (reference sequence). The CDR3 runs to 14 residues. Trimming at V came to 6 bases and at J to 7 bases, leaving 9 bases not matched to a gene. The CDR3 DNA reads TGTGCCAGTAGGGAACTAGCGCGCGGGAACATTCAGTACTTC. This sequence encodes CASRELARGNIQYF.

In its sample, this clonotype was seen many times. The CDR3 loop is CASSPQGAEGYTF. The CDR3 coding sequence is TGTGCCAGCAGTCCACAGGGGGCGGAGGGCTACACCTTC. The chain is built from TRBV6-1 and TRBJ1-2; 9 bases fit TRBD1. Trimming at V came to 5 bases and at J to 8 bases, leaving 6 bases not matched to a gene. There are 13 residues in the CDR3. Germline V lookup: CDR1 MNHNS, CDR2 SASEGT.

The genes are TRBV6-1 and TRBJ2-1; 8 nucleotides line up with TRBD1. V dropped 7 bases and J dropped 4; count of bases not matched to a gene: 6. This CDR3 has 14 residues. Per the germline V gene, CDR1 is MNHNS and CDR2 is SASEGT. The chain's CDR3 is CASIGQGAYNEQFF. The CDR3 coding sequence is TGTGCCAGCATAGGGCAGGGGGCATACAATGAGCAGTTCTTC.

The V call is TRBV7-2, the J call TRBJ2-2; 8 positions match TRBD1. Unmatched junction bases numbered 2, after V lost 5 bases and J lost 0 bases. CDR1 is SGHTA and CDR2 is FQGNSA in the germline V gene. The CDR3 totals 15 residues. CDR3 residues: CASSQDRANTGELFF. CDR3 DNA sequence: TGTGCCAGCAGCCAGGACAGGGCGAACACCGGGGAGCTGTTTTTT.

This clonotype was detected ten times or more. This chain joins TRBV9 and TRBJ2-3; 9 nucleotides agree with TRBD1. The germline CDR1 and CDR2 sequences are SGDLS and YYNGEE. The CDR3 contains 15 residues. J lost 6 bases, V lost 5 bases, and 10 bases had no gene match. The CDR3 nucleotides read TGTGCCAGCAGTTACCGACAGGGGGGATTGGATACGCAGTATTTT. It codes for CASSYRQGGLDTQYF.

This chain uses TRBV5-1 with TRBJ2-7, with TRBD2 as a possible D gene (6 bases). The CDR3 is 13 residues long. V lost 4 bases and J lost 2, with 10 bases in between. Germline V gene data show CDR1 as SGHRS and CDR2 as YFSETQ. CDR3 sequence reads: CASSNTGAYEQYF. The CDR3 DNA is TGCGCCAGCAGCAATACGGGGGCCTACGAGCAGTACTTC.

The genes are TRBV12-3 or TRBV12-4 and TRBJ2-1, with 13 bases identical to TRBD2. Unmatched junction bases numbered 2, after V lost 6 bases and J lost 6 bases. The CDR3 covers 14 residues. The CDR3: CASSWTSGSNEQFF. The CDR3 DNA follows: TGTGCCAGCAGCTGGACTAGCGGGAGCAATGAGCAGTTCTTC.

This clonotype has ten or more counts. The chain links TRBV15 to TRBJ2-3; TRBD1 aligns across 9 bases. CDR1 and CDR2 from the germline V gene are LNHNV and YYDKDF (reference sequence). V shed 3 bases and J 7 bases; nucleotides not matched to a gene: 11. The CDR3 runs to 16 residues. This chain's CDR3 is CATSSSGTGRINTQYF. CDR3 coding DNA: TGTGCCACCAGCAGTTCCGGGACAGGGAGGATAAATACGCAGTATTTT.

There are a few counts of this clonotype. This sequence joins TRBV2 and TRBJ2-1; TRBD2 aligns across 11 bases. With 11 bases clipped from V and 7 bases from J, the junction kept 7 bases outside the gene matches. Germline V CDR1 and CDR2: SNHLY, FYNNEI. The CDR3 sequence is 13 residues long. The CDR3 loop is CAGDTSGSNEQFF. DNA for the CDR3: TGTGCCGGGGATACTAGCGGGAGTAATGAGCAGTTCTTC.

Notes on this clonotype: The junction does not match germline at one end; this may be a read error. V and J are TRBV14 and TRBJ2-3, with D possibly matching TRBD2 (6 bases). This CDR3 has 16 residues. Germline V lookup: CDR1 SGHDN, CDR2 FVKESK. CDR3 in amino acids: CASSHGTGVRTDSQYF. Written as DNA, the CDR3 is TGTGCCAGCAGCCATGGGACGGGGGTCCGCACAGATTCGCAGTATTTT.

The chain links TRBV20-1 to TRBJ2-1; D is unclear. Trimming took 3 bases from V and 8 from J, leaving 8 bases between them. CDR3 size: 11 residues. Germline assignment: CDR1 DFQATT and CDR2 SNEGSKA (reference sequence). The CDR3 here is CSASLGDEQFF. In DNA form, the CDR3 reads TGCAGTGCTAGTTTGGGCGATGAGCAGTTCTTC.

This clonotype was recorded a few times. This chain links TRBV3-1 with TRBJ2-5; D is uncertain. The CDR3 has 14 amino acids. V lost 0 bases, J lost 6 bases, and 11 bases lay in between. Per germline, CDR1 LGHDT and CDR2 YNNKEL (reference sequence). The CDR3 loop is CASSQEAYGQTQYF. The CDR3 nucleotides read TGTGCCAGCAGCCAAGAGGCCTACGGTCAGACCCAGTACTTC.

In its sample, this clonotype was seen a few times. CDR3 nucleotides: TGCGCCAGCAGCTTGAGTGGGTTTCTCTACGAGCAGTACTTC. Translated, it gives CASSLSGFLYEQYF. The gene calls are TRBV5-1 and TRBJ2-7; D gene ambiguous. The CDR3 loop spans 14 amino acids. Trimming removed 1 base from V and 3 bases from J, with 11 bases in between. Per the germline V gene, CDR1 is SGHRS and CDR2 is YFSETQ.

In its sample, this clonotype was seen many times. This rearrangement joins TRBV12-3 or TRBV12-4 to TRBJ2-5; 7 nucleotides agree with TRBD2. Trimming removed 7 bases from V and 4 bases from J; junction bases left unmatched: 9. The CDR3 is 14 amino acids. The CDR3 DNA reads TGTGCCAGCACCCAGGGCGGGAGAGGAGAGACCCAGTACTTC. This translates into CASTQGGRGETQYF.

In this sample, this clonotype turned up many times. This sequence joins TRBV4-3 and TRBJ2-1, with 8 nucleotides matching TRBD2. The CDR3 totals 16 residues. Trimming took 1 base from V and 4 from J; bases not matched to a gene: 6. Germline V gene data show CDR1 as LGHNA and CDR2 as YSLEER. The CDR3 loop is CASSQGYSGSYNEQFF. The DNA of the CDR3 is TGCGCCAGCAGCCAAGGATACAGCGGGAGTTACAATGAGCAGTTCTTC.

In this sample, this clonotype turned up a few times. V and J are TRBV28 and TRBJ2-5, with a tentative D call TRBD2 (5 bases). This CDR3 is built from 13 residues. V lost 6 bases and J 4 bases, leaving 12 bases between the germline ends. Germline CDR1 MDHEN, CDR2 SYDVKM. CDR3 nucleotide sequence: TGTGCCAGCAGCACAACTAGGCGAGAGACCCAGTACTTC. It codes for CASSTTRRETQYF.

This clonotype was observed at least ten times. This rearrangement joins TRBV20-1 to TRBJ2-2, with 11 bases matching TRBD2. Germline V lookup: CDR1 DFQATT, CDR2 SNEGSKA (reference sequence). V lost 2 bases, J lost 1 base, and 6 bases stayed unmatched. CDR3 length equals 17 residues. The CDR3 protein is CSARSPGLAVNTGELFF. The CDR3 DNA sequence: TGCAGTGCTAGATCCCCGGGACTAGCGGTGAACACCGGGGAGCTGTTTTTT.

This clonotype was counted at least ten times. The rearrangement uses TRBV12-3 or TRBV12-4 and TRBJ2-1; 11 bases match TRBD2. V was clipped by 4 bases and J by 6 bases; unmatched bases: 8. The CDR3 covers 16 residues. As DNA, the CDR3 is TGTGCCAGCAGTTCCAAGACTAGCGGGGTGCTCAATGAGCAGTTCTTC. This gives the protein CASSSKTSGVLNEQFF.

The chain is built from TRBV7-2 and TRBJ2-3; D gene uncertain. Between the trimmed V and J ends, which lost 2 bases and 9 bases, there was a span of 15 bases. The germline gives CDR1 SGHTA, CDR2 FQGNSA. This CDR3 is 14 amino acids long. CDR3 amino acids: CASSLFGPERTQYF. The CDR3 nucleotides are TGTGCCAGCAGCTTATTCGGCCCCGAGCGCACGCAGTATTTT.

This clonotype has more than one count but fewer than ten. This chain links TRBV19 with TRBJ2-1, with TRBD1 matching 9 bases. Germline trimming cut 7 bases from V and 7 bases from J; bases unmatched to any gene: 8. The germline V gene has CDR1 LNHDA and CDR2 SQIVND (reference sequence). The CDR3 has 14 amino acids. The CDR3 DNA follows: TGTGCCAGTAAGGACAGGGGTTGGGGGAATGAGCAGTTCTTC. This sequence encodes CASKDRGWGNEQFF. Combining the CDR3 with reference TRBV19 and TRBJ2-1 gives the whole variable domain DGGITQSPKYLFRKEGQNVTLSCEQNLNHDAMYWYRQDPGQGLRLIYYSQIVNDFQKGDIAEGYSVSREKKESFPLTVTSAQKNPTAFYLCASKDRGWGNEQFFGPGTRLTVL.

This clonotype was counted between two and nine times. The chain recombines TRBV7-9 with TRBJ2-1; D gene ambiguous. V shed 4 bases and J shed 6 bases, with 19 bases lying between them. Germline V gene data show CDR1 as SEHNR and CDR2 as FQNEAQ (reference sequence). This CDR3 has 16 residues. The CDR3 region has the DNA TGTGCCAGCAGCTCCCTAAGGGCCGCAAGGAGCAATGAGCAGTTCTTC. This gives the protein CASSSLRAARSNEQFF.

CDR3 region: CASSVGLAANIQYF. In DNA form, the CDR3 reads TGTGCCAGCAGCGTAGGGTTGGCAGCTAACATTCAGTACTTC. The J gene is TRBJ2-4, the V gene TRBV9; D ambiguous. Per the germline V gene, CDR1 is SGDLS and CDR2 is YYNGEE. This CDR3 is 14 amino acids long. The V gene lost 0 bases and the J gene lost 7 bases, with 11 bases spanning the gap.

The chain has TRBV6-2 or TRBV6-3 and TRBJ2-7; TRBD1 aligns across 9 bases. Trimming cost V 9 bases and J 2 bases; bases outside gene matches: 2. Germline CDR1 MNHEY, CDR2 SVGEGT. The CDR3 length is 12 residues. The CDR3 sequence is CARYRGPYEQYF. CDR3 bases: TGTGCCAGGTACAGGGGGCCCTACGAGCAGTACTTC.